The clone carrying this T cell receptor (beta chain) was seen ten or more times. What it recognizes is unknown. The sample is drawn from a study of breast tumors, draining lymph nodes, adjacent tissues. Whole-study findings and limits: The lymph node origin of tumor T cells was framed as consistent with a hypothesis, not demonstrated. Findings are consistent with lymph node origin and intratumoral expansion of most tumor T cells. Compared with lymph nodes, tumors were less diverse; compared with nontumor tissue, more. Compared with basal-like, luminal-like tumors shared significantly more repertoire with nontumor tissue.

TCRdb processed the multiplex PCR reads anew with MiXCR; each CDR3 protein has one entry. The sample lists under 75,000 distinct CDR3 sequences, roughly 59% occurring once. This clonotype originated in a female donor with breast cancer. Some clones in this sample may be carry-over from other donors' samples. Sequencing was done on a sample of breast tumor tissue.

In nucleotides, the CDR3 is TGCGCCAGCAGCTTGGGACAGTGGAATTCACCCCTCCACTTT. It encodes CASSLGQWNSPLHF. The rearrangement joins TRBV5-1 to TRBJ1-6, with D possibly matching TRBD1 (5 bases). This CDR3 is 14 amino acids long. CDR1 is SGHRS, CDR2 YFSETQ, per germline. Trimming removed 0 bases from V and 7 bases from J, with 8 bases in between.